These 8 T cell receptor beta chains share one sample of origin, sequenced in a study of cytotoxic CD8 clonotypes in ibrutinib-treated CLL. Data came from immunoSEQ multiplex PCR; TCRdb stores just in-frame clones and leaves some out. The sample carries roughly 160,000 clones, approximately 84% recorded once. The specimen was PBMCs, collected after 24 months of ibrutinib treatment. The receptors come from a human donor with chronic lymphocytic leukemia.

The chain combines TRBV6-5 with TRBJ2-3; TRBD2 is a possible D gene (6 bases). Looked up from germline, CDR1 is MNHEY and CDR2 is SVGAGI. This CDR3 contains 13 residues. Trimming removed 7 bases from V and 3 bases from J, with 11 bases in between. The CDR3 bases are TGTGCCAGCACCACCGGGGGTACAGATACGCAGTATTTT. Translation: CASTTGGTDTQYF.

This clone was detected many times. The J gene is TRBJ1-5, the V gene TRBV6-5, with TRBD1 as a possible D gene (5 bases). The germline V and J ends were trimmed by 5 bases and 8 bases, with 10 bases remaining between them. CDR3 length: 12 amino acids. CDR1 and CDR2 (germline): MNHEY, SVGAGI. CDR3 residues: CASSHWGEPQHF. As DNA, the CDR3 is TGTGCCAGCAGTCACTGGGGGGAGCCCCAGCATTTT.

This clone was recorded at least ten times. The chain uses TRBV5-6 and TRBJ2-3; D uncertain. Germline V gene sequence: CDR1 SGHDT, CDR2 YYEEEE. Trimming shortened V by 2 bases and J by 1 base, and 11 bases separated the two germline ends. The CDR3 runs 15 residues. CDR3 in DNA: TGTGCCAGCAGCTTTATTAAGCGACGCACAGATACGCAGTATTTT. The encoded protein is CASSFIKRRTDTQYF.

The gene calls are TRBV4-2 and TRBJ2-2, with a tentative D call TRBD1 (5 bases). Looked up from germline, CDR1 is LGHNA and CDR2 is YNFKEQ. The CDR3 covers 17 residues. V gave up 4 bases and J gave up 6 bases, with 21 bases separating them. The CDR3 is CASSPPKGAFGPGELFF. The CDR3 nucleotides are TGTGCCAGCAGCCCTCCAAAAGGGGCGTTTGGTCCCGGGGAGCTGTTTTTT.

CDR3 residues: CASSPRTGQNEKLFF. CDR3 coding DNA: TGTGCCAGCAGCCCCCGGACAGGTCAAAATGAAAAACTGTTTTTT. The gene calls are TRBV7-2 and TRBJ1-4; 7 bases are a match to TRBD1. Losses at the gene ends were 5 bases for V and 5 bases for J; bases not matched to a gene: 8. The CDR3 has 15 amino acids. Looked up from germline, CDR1 is SGHTA and CDR2 is FQGNSA.

This chain links TRBV5-4 with TRBJ2-3; TRBD2 matches at 7 bases. The germline gives CDR1 SGHNT, CDR2 YYREEE (reference sequence). Trimming at V came to 1 base and at J to 0 bases, leaving 2 bases not matched to a gene. The CDR3 consists of 15 residues. DNA for the CDR3: TGTGCCAGCAGCTTGAGGACTAGGAGCACAGATACGCAGTATTTT. Amino acids: CASSLRTRSTDTQYF.

CDR3 DNA: TGTGCCAGCAGTACACGGGGGAACACTGAAGCTTTCTTT. It encodes CASSTRGNTEAFF. V is TRBV27 and J is TRBJ1-1; D not resolved. CDR1 is MNHEY and CDR2 is SMNVEV in the germline V gene (reference sequence). The CDR3 has 13 amino acids. Trimming stripped 5 bases from V and 1 base from J, with 8 bases between.

This clone has ten or more counts. The genes are TRBV6-4 and TRBJ1-1; TRBD1 aligns across 7 bases. Germline V gene sequence: CDR1 MRHNA, CDR2 SNTAGT. The CDR3 contains 13 residues. Trimming removed 5 bases from V and 5 bases from J; junction bases left unmatched: 5. This chain's CDR3 is CASSLTGRTEAFF. The CDR3 DNA follows: TGTGCCAGCAGTTTGACAGGGAGGACTGAAGCTTTCTTT.